Below are 21 T cell receptor beta chains sequenced from a single sample in a study of blood T cells in healthy people across ages. The second PCR ran about 6 to 11 cycles with a sample-barcoded 5' primer and J-beta primers. MiXCR, run by TCRdb on the 5' RACE reads, gives a single entry per CDR3 protein. The sample comprises roughly 1,800,000 distinct CDR3 sequences, around 50% of which are singletons, and more than 2% rests with the top ten. The sequenced material came from blood. These receptors all come from a woman aged 40 to 50 in good health.

The chain employs TRBV4-2 and TRBJ2-3, with TRBD1 matching over 7 bases. The CDR3 consists of 17 residues. Trimming at V came to 2 bases and at J to 8 bases, leaving 16 bases not matched to a gene. CDR1 is LGHNA and CDR2 is YNFKEQ in the germline V gene. The CDR3 is CASSQTPSGGFVFTQYF. The CDR3 nucleotides are TGTGCCAGCAGCCAAACCCCGTCAGGGGGTTTTGTTTTTACGCAGTATTTT.

V gene TRBV20-1 combines with J gene TRBJ2-1; D is uncertain. V dropped 0 bases and J dropped 3 bases, with 9 bases sitting between them. Germline V CDR1 and CDR2: DFQATT, SNEGSKA (reference sequence). The length of the CDR3 is 14 residues. This CDR3 reads CSARDLALYNEQFF. CDR3 DNA sequence: TGCAGTGCTAGAGACCTTGCCCTCTACAATGAGCAGTTCTTC.

The chain combines TRBV7-9 with TRBJ1-1, with a possible D match to TRBD1 (6 bases). Germline-derived CDR1 and CDR2 are SEHNR and FQNEAQ (reference sequence). This CDR3 comprises 14 residues. Trimming pared 6 bases from V and 4 bases from J, leaving 15 bases between. This CDR3 reads CASSLKGGGTEAFF. The CDR3 nucleotides read TGTGCCAGCAGTTTGAAGGGGGGGGGCACTGAAGCTTTCTTT.

CDR3 bases: TGTGCCAGCAGCGTAGGGCCACTACCTAGCACAGATACGCAGTATTTT. Translating it yields CASSVGPLPSTDTQYF. This rearrangement joins TRBV9 to TRBJ2-3; D is undetermined. CDR1 is SGDLS and CDR2 is YYNGEE in the germline V gene. V was trimmed by 0 bases and J by 0 bases, leaving 11 bases between them. The CDR3 totals 16 residues.

The gene calls are TRBV2 and TRBJ2-1; 8 positions agree with TRBD1. This CDR3 is built from 14 residues. V lost 3 bases and J lost 9; bases outside the gene matches: 7. Germline V gene data show CDR1 as SNHLY and CDR2 as FYNNEI. The CDR3 loop reads CASSDRTGSAEQFF. The CDR3 DNA is TGTGCCAGCAGTGATAGGACAGGGTCTGCTGAGCAGTTCTTC.

The J gene is TRBJ2-1, the V gene TRBV20-1; unclear D gene. V lost 5 bases to trimming and J lost 5 bases, with 13 bases between them. Germline assignment: CDR1 DFQATT and CDR2 SNEGSKA (reference sequence). The CDR3 length is 13 residues. The CDR3: CSARSPQNNEQFF. The CDR3 bases are TGCAGTGCTCGGTCCCCCCAGAACAATGAGCAGTTCTTC.

This clonotype has more than one count but fewer than ten. V and J are TRBV12-3 or TRBV12-4 and TRBJ2-4, with D unclear. The J call may be in error: the DNA end matches TRBJ2-5 better. This CDR3 spans 11 amino acids. The CDR3 is CASSFAKTQYF. The CDR3 DNA reads TGTGCCAGCAGTTTTGCCAAGACCCAGTACTTC.

V is TRBV29-1 and J is TRBJ1-2; D not certain. CDR1 is SQVTM and CDR2 is ANQGSEA in the germline V gene. The CDR3 covers 11 residues. V dropped 3 bases and J dropped 8 bases, with 10 bases sitting between them. The CDR3: CSVDWLRGYTF. In nucleotides, the CDR3 is TGCAGCGTTGATTGGTTGAGGGGCTACACCTTC.

The chain carries TRBV7-2 and TRBJ1-6, with a tentative D call TRBD1 (5 bases). The CDR3 has 15 amino acids. The germline V and J ends were trimmed by 0 bases and 7 bases, with 10 bases remaining between them. CDR1 is SGHTA and CDR2 is FQGNSA in the germline V gene. In DNA form, the CDR3 reads TGTGCCAGCAGCTTAGCGGGGCAGCTCAATTCACCCCTCCACTTT. It encodes CASSLAGQLNSPLHF.

This rearrangement joins TRBV12-3 or TRBV12-4 to TRBJ2-3, with 7 bases aligning to TRBD2. This CDR3 has 15 amino acids. V shed 6 bases, J shed 2 bases, and the junction held 8 bases outside the gene matches. The CDR3 bases are TGTGCCAGCAGCCGACCAGCGGGAATCACAGATACGCAGTATTTT. Its protein product is CASSRPAGITDTQYF.

This clonotype was observed at least ten times. V is TRBV7-2 and J is TRBJ1-2, with unresolved D. The V gene lost 0 bases and the J gene lost 7 bases, with 9 bases spanning the gap. This CDR3 is 13 amino acids long. In germline, CDR1 is SGHTA, CDR2 FQGNSA. DNA for the CDR3: TGTGCCAGCAGCTTAGCACCGGGGTCTGGCTACACCTTC. Translated: CASSLAPGSGYTF.

This clonotype occurred a few times. This CDR3 is CASSSGINYGYTF. In DNA form, the CDR3 reads TGTGCCAGCAGTTCAGGAATTAACTATGGCTACACCTTC. The gene calls are TRBV6-2 or TRBV6-3 and TRBJ1-2; D gene uncertain. The CDR3 is made up of 13 amino acids. Germline V gene data show CDR1 as MNHEY and CDR2 as SVGEGT. Between the trimmed V and J ends, which lost 4 bases and 1 base, there was a span of 7 bases.

This clonotype was detected only a few times. The gene calls are TRBV5-1 and TRBJ2-1, with 8 positions matching TRBD1. Per germline, CDR1 SGHRS and CDR2 YFSETQ. After removal of 2 bases from V and 9 bases from J, the junction contained 10 bases not matched to a gene. The CDR3 is 15 residues long. The CDR3 spells CASSFSSGQGTEQFF. CDR3 DNA sequence: TGCGCCAGCAGCTTTTCTTCAGGACAGGGAACTGAGCAGTTCTTC. The variable domain in full, completed from reference TRBV5-1 and TRBJ2-1, reads KAGVTQTPRYLIKTRGQQVTLSCSPISGHRSVSWYQQTPGQGLQFLFEYFSETQRNKGNFPGRFSGRQFSNSRSEMNVSTLELGDSALYLCASSFSSGQGTEQFFGPGTRLTVL.

The CDR3 reads CGTRLGGYGYTF. CDR3 DNA: TGCGGCACAAGGTTGGGCGGATATGGCTACACCTTC. The chain combines TRBV29-1 with TRBJ1-2; D gene unclear. The germline V gene encodes CDR1 SQVTM and CDR2 ANQGSEA. The CDR3 extends over 12 amino acids.

The rearrangement joins TRBV10-3 to TRBJ2-5; unclear D gene. Deletions cut 4 bases from V and 3 bases from J, with 9 bases between. The CDR3 consists of 13 residues. Per germline, CDR1 ENHRY and CDR2 SYGVKD. This chain's CDR3 is CAISGQNKETQYF. DNA of the CDR3: TGTGCCATCAGTGGGCAGAACAAAGAGACCCAGTACTTC.

Only a few counts were recorded for this clonotype. This rearrangement joins TRBV6-2 or TRBV6-3 to TRBJ2-7; D is possibly TRBD1 or TRBD2 (5 bases each). Germline lookup yields CDR1 MNHEY and CDR2 SVGEGT. Trimming cost V 0 bases and J 4 bases, with 16 bases left between them. CDR3 size: 16 residues. CDR3 in DNA: TGTGCCAGCAGTTACTCCGACAGCGGTCCGATATACGAGCAGTACTTC. The encoded protein is CASSYSDSGPIYEQYF.

V and J are TRBV5-1 and TRBJ2-5, with D perhaps TRBD2 (6 bases). Trimming left V 4 bases short and J 11 bases short, with 24 bases between. Germline V gene sequence: CDR1 SGHRS, CDR2 YFSETQ. This CDR3 is built from 15 residues. In DNA form, the CDR3 reads TGCGCCAGCAGCGAGGGACCGGAACCGGGGGTTGAGCAGTACTTC. It yields the protein CASSEGPEPGVEQYF. The variable domain in full, completed from reference TRBV5-1 and TRBJ2-5, reads KAGVTQTPRYLIKTRGQQVTLSCSPISGHRSVSWYQQTPGQGLQFLFEYFSETQRNKGNFPGRFSGRQFSNSRSEMNVSTLELGDSALYLCASSEGPEPGVEQYFGPGTRLLVL.

The chain employs TRBV28 and TRBJ2-4; 8 bases line up with TRBD1. Germline CDR1 is MDHEN and CDR2 is SYDVKM. CDR3 length equals 14 residues. V was clipped by 4 bases and J by 4 bases; unmatched bases: 3. DNA for the CDR3: TGTGCCAGCAGTTGGGACAGGATAAAAAACATTCAGTACTTC. As protein: CASSWDRIKNIQYF.

This clonotype was counted once. This rearrangement joins TRBV7-6 to TRBJ2-5, with D possibly TRBD2 on 5 matching bases. V shed 5 bases and J shed 2 bases, with 15 bases lying between them. CDR1 SGHVS and CDR2 FNYEAQ come from the germline V gene. The CDR3 contains 15 residues. The CDR3 loop reads CASSPDGLSQETQYF. CDR3 nucleotide sequence: TGTGCCAGCAGCCCAGATGGACTGAGTCAAGAGACCCAGTACTTC.

The rearrangement joins TRBV10-1 to TRBJ1-6; no definite D call. The V gene lost 4 bases and the J gene lost 10 bases, with 11 bases spanning the gap. The CDR3 extends over 13 amino acids. Germline V gene data show CDR1 as WNHNN and CDR2 as SYGVQD (reference sequence). CDR3 sequence: CASSAGSTSPLHF. The CDR3 nucleotides are TGCGCCAGCAGTGCAGGTTCTACCTCACCCCTCCACTTT.

V gene TRBV3-1 combines with J gene TRBJ2-4; 9 bases fit TRBD1. The J call could be wrong; TRBJ2-7 is a better fit for the DNA end. This CDR3 contains 15 residues. Germline V lookup: CDR1 LGHDT, CDR2 YNNKEL (reference sequence). The CDR3 reads CASSLGWDRVSEQYF. In DNA form, the CDR3 reads TGTGCCAGCAGCCTGGGATGGGACAGGGTCTCCGAGCAGTACTTC.